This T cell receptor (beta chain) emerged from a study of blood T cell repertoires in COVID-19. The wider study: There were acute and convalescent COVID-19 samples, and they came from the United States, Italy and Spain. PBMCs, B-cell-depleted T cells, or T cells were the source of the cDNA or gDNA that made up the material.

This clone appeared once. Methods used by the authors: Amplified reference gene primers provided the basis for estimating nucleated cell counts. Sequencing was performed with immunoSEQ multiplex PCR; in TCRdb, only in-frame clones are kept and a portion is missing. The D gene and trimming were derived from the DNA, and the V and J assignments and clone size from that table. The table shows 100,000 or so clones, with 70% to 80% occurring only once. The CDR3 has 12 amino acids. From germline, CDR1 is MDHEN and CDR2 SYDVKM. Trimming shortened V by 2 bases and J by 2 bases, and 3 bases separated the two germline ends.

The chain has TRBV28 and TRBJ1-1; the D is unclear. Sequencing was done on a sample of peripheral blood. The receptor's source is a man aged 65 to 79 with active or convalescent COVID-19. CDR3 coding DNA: TGTGCCAGCAGTTTAACTAACACTGAAGCTTTCTTT. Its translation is CASSLTNTEAFF.